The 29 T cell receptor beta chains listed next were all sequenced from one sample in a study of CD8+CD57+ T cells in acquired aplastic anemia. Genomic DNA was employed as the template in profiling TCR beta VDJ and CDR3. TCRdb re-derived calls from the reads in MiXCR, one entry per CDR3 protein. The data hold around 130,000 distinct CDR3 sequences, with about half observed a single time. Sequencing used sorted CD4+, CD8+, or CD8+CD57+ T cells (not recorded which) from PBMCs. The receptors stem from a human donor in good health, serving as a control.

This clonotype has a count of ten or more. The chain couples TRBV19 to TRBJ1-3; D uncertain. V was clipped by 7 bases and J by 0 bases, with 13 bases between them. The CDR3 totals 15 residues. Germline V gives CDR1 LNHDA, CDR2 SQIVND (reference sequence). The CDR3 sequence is CASKGRNLSGNTIYF. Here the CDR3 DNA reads TGTGCCAGTAAGGGCAGGAACCTCTCTGGAAACACCATATATTTT.

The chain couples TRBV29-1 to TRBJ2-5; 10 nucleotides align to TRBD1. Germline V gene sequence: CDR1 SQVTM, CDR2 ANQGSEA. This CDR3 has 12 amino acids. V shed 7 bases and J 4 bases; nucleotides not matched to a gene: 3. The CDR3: CSADRGRETQYF. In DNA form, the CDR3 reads TGCAGCGCAGACAGGGGGCGAGAGACCCAGTACTTC.

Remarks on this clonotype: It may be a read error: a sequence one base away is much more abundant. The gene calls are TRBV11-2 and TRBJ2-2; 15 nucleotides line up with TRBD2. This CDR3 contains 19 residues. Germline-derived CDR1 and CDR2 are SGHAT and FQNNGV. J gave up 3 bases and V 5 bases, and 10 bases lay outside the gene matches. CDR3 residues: CASSPRKGLAGGDTGELFF. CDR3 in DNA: TGTGCCAGCAGCCCGCGAAAGGGACTAGCGGGGGGAGACACCGGGGAGCTGTTTTTT. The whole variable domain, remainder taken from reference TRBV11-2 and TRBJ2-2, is EAGVAQSPRYKIIEKRQSVAFWCNPISGHATLYWYQQILGQGPKLLIQFQNNGVVDDSQLPKDRFSAERLKGVDSTLKIQPAKLEDSAVYLCASSPRKGLAGGDTGELFFGEGSRLTVL.

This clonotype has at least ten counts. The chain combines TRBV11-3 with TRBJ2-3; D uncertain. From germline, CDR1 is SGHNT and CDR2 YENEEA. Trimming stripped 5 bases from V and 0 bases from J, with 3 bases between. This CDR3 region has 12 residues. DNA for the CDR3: TGTGCCAGCAGCCCGAGCACAGATACGCAGTATTTT. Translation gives CASSPSTDTQYF.

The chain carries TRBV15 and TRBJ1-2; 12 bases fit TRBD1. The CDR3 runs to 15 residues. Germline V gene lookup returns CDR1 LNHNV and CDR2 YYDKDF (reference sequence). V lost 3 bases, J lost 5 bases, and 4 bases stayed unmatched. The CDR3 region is CATSRGQGAVYGYTF. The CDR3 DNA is TGTGCCACCAGCAGGGGACAGGGGGCCGTATATGGCTACACCTTC.

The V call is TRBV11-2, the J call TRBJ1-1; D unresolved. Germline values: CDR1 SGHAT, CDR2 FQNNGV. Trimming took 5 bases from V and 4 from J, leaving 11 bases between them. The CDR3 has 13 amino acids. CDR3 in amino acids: CASSQAWGTEAFF. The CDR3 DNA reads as TGTGCCAGCAGCCAAGCCTGGGGCACTGAAGCTTTCTTT.

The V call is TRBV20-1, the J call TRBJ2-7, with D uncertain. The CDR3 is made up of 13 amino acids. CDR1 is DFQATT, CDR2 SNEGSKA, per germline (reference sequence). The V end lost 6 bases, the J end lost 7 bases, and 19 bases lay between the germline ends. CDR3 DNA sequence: TGCAGTGCCCAGCCTGATAGTCCTCTGGAGCAGTACTTC. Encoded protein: CSAQPDSPLEQYF.

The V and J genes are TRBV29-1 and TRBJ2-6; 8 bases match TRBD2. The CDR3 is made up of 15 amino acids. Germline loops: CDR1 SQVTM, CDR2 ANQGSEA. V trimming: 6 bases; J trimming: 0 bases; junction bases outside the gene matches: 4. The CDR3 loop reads CSVAGGGSGANVLTF. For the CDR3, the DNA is TGCAGCGTGGCCGGGGGGGGCTCTGGGGCCAACGTCCTGACTTTC. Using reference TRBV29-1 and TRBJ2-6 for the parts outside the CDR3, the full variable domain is SAVISQKPSRDICQRGTSLTIQCQVDSQVTMMFWYRQQPGQSLTLIATANQGSEATYESGFVIDKFPISRPNLTFSTLTVSNMSPEDSSIYLCSVAGGGSGANVLTFGAGSRLTVL.

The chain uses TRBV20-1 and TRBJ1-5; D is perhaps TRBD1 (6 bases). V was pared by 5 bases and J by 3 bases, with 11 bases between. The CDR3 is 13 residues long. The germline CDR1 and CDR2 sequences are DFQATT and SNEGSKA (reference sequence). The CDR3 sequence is CSALGQLNQPQHF. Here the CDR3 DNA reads TGCAGTGCTTTAGGACAGCTCAATCAGCCCCAGCATTTT.

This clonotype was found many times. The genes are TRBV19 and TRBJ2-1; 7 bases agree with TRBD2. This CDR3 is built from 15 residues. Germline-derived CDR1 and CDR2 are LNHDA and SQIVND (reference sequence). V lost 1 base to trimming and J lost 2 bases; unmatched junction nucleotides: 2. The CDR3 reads CASSIASGAYNEQFF. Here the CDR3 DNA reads TGTGCCAGTAGTATAGCTAGCGGAGCCTACAATGAGCAGTTCTTC.

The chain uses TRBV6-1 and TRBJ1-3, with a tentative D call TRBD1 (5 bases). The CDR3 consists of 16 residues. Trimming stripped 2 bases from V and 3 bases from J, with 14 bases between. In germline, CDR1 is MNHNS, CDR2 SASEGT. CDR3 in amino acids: CASSERARDFGNTIYF. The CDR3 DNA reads TGTGCCAGCAGTGAAAGGGCCAGGGACTTTGGAAACACCATATATTTT.

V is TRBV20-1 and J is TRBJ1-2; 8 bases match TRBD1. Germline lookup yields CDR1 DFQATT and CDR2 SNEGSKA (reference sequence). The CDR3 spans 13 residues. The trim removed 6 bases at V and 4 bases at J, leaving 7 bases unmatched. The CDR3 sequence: CSATTGVVYGYTF. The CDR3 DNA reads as TGCAGTGCCACGACAGGGGTCGTCTATGGCTACACCTTC.

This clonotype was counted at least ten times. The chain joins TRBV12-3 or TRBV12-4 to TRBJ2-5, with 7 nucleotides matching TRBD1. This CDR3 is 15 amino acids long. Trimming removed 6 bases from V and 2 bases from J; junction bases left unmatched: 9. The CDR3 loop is CASSLSNRGQETQYF. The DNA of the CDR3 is TGTGCCAGCAGCCTATCTAACAGGGGTCAAGAGACCCAGTACTTC.

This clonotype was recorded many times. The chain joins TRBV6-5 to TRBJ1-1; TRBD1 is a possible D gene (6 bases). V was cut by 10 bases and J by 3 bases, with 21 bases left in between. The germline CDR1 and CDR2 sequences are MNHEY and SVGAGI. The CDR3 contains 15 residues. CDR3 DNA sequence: TGTGCCATAAAGAGGTCGGGGGGCAGCGACACTGAAGCTTTCTTT. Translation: CAIKRSGGSDTEAFF.

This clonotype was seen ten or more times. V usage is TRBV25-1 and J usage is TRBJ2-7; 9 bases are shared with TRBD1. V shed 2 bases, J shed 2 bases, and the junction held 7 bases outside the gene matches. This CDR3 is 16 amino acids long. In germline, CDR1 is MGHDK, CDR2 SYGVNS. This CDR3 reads CASSEDGQGHPYEQYF. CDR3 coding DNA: TGTGCCAGCAGTGAAGATGGACAGGGGCATCCCTACGAGCAGTACTTC.

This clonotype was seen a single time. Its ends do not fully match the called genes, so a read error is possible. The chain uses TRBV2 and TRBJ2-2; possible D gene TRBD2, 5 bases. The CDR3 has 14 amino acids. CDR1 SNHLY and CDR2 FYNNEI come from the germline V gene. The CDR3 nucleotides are TGTGCCAGCCTCTCCGGACTTAACACCAGGGAGCTGTTTTTT. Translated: CASLSGLNTRELFF.

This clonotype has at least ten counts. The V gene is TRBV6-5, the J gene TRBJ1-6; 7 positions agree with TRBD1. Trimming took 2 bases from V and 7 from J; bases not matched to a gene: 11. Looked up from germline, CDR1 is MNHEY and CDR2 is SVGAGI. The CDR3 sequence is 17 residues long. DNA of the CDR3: TGTGCCAGCAGTTACATTGCAGGGGGGGCGGAAAATTCACCCCTCCACTTT. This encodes CASSYIAGGAENSPLHF.

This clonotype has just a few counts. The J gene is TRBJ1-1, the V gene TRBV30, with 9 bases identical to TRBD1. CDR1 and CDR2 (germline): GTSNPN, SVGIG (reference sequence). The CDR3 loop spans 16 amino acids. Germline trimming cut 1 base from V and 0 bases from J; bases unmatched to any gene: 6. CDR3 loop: CAWSGGRTGVNTEAFF. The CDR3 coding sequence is TGTGCCTGGAGTGGCGGGAGGACAGGGGTGAACACTGAAGCTTTCTTT.

The CDR3 sequence: CSAGLAEPYEQYF. Here the CDR3 DNA reads TGCAGCGCCGGACTAGCGGAACCCTACGAGCAGTACTTC. J is TRBJ2-7 and V is TRBV29-1, with TRBD2 matching over 10 bases. Germline V gene lookup returns CDR1 SQVTM and CDR2 ANQGSEA. This CDR3 has 13 residues. J gave up 2 bases and V 7 bases, and 5 bases lay outside the gene matches.

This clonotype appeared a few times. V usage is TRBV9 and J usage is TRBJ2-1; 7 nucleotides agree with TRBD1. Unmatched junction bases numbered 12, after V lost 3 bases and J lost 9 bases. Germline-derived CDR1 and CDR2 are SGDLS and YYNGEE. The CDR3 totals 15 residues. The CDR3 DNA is TGTGCCAGCAGCGGGGAGACAGGGCCGACGAGTGAGCAGTTCTTC. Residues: CASSGETGPTSEQFF.

The CDR3 DNA sequence: TGTGCCACCAGTGATTCCTTGACAGATGGCTACACCTTC. Translating it yields CATSDSLTDGYTF. The chain combines TRBV24-1 with TRBJ1-2; possibly TRBD1 for D (5 bases). With 2 bases removed from V and 6 bases from J, the gap between germline ends came to 9 bases. CDR3 length equals 13 residues. Germline lookup yields CDR1 KGHDR and CDR2 SFDVKD.

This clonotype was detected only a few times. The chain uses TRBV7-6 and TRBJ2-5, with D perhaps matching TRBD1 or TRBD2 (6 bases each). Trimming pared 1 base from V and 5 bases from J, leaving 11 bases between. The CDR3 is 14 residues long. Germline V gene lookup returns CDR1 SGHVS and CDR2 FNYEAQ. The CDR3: CASSLELGGETQYF. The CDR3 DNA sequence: TGTGCCAGCAGCTTAGAGTTAGGGGGGGAGACCCAGTACTTC.

In nucleotides, the CDR3 is TGTGCCAGCAGTGAAGGGACAGGGGGAGGTCAGCCCCAGCATTTT. This codes for CASSEGTGGGQPQHF. The chain joins TRBV2 to TRBJ1-5, with 10 bases aligning to TRBD1. Germline V gene data show CDR1 as SNHLY and CDR2 as FYNNEI. The trim removed 1 base at V and 6 bases at J, leaving 3 bases unmatched. The CDR3 contains 15 residues.

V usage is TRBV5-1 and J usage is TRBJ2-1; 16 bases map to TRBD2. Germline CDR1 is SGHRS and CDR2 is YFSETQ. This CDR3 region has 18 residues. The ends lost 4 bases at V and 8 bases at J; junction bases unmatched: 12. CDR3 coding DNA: TGCGCCAGCAGCCCGGGACTAGCGGGGGGGCCGAATCACGATGAGCAGTTCTTC. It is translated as CASSPGLAGGPNHDEQFF. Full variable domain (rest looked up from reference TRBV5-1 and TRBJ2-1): KAGVTQTPRYLIKTRGQQVTLSCSPISGHRSVSWYQQTPGQGLQFLFEYFSETQRNKGNFPGRFSGRQFSNSRSEMNVSTLELGDSALYLCASSPGLAGGPNHDEQFFGPGTRLTVL.

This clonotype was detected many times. Here the CDR3 DNA reads TGTGCCAGCAGCCTTCAGCGGGGGGGGAACACCGGGGAGCTGTTTTTT. Translating gives CASSLQRGGNTGELFF. This sequence joins TRBV7-8 and TRBJ2-2; 10 nucleotides line up with TRBD2. The CDR3 has 16 residues. With 5 bases clipped from V and 1 base from J, the junction kept 4 bases outside the gene matches. The germline V gene has CDR1 SGHVS and CDR2 FQNEAQ.

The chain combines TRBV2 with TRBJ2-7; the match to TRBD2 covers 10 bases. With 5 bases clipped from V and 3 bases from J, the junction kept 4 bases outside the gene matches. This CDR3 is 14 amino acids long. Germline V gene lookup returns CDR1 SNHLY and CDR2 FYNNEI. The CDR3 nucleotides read TGTGCCAGCAGTTTGGGACTAGCGAGCTACGAGCAGTACTTC. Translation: CASSLGLASYEQYF.

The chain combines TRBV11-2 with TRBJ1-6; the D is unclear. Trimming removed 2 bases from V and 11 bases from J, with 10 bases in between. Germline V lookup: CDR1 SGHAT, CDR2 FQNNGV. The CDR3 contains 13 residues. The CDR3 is CASSLWGPAPLHF. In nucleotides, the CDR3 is TGTGCCAGCAGCTTATGGGGTCCCGCACCCCTCCACTTT.

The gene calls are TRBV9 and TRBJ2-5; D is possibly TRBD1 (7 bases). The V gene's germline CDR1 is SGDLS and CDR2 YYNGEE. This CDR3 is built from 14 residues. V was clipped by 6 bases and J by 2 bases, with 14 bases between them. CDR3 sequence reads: CASTRGTGQETQYF. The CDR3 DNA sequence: TGTGCCAGCACCAGGGGGACTGGACAAGAGACCCAGTACTTC.

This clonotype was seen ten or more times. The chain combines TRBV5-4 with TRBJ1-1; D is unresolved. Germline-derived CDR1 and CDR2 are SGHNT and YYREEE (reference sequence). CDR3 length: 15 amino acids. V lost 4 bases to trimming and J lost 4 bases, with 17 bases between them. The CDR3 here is CASSQEGSRGTEAFF. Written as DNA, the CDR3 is TGTGCCAGCAGCCAGGAGGGCAGTCGAGGCACTGAAGCTTTCTTT. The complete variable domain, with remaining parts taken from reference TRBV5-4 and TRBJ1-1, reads ETGVTQSPTHLIKTRGQQVTLRCSSQSGHNTVSWYQQALGQGPQFIFQYYREEENGRGNFPPRFSGLQFPNYSSELNVNALELDDSALYLCASSQEGSRGTEAFFGQGTRLTVV.